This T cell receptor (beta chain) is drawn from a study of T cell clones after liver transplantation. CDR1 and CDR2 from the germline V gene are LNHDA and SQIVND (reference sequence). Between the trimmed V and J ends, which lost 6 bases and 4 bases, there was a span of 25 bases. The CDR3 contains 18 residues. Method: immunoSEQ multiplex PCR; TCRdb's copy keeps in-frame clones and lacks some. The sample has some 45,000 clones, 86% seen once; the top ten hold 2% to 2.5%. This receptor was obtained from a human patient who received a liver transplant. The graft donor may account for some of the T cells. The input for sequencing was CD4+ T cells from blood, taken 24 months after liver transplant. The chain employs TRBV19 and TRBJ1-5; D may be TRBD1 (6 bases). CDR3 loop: CASSKFPGQPRGNQPQHF. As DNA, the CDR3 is TGTGCCAGTAGCAAGTTTCCGGGTCAGCCCAGGGGTAATCAGCCCCAGCATTTT.